These 14 T cell receptor beta chains were sequenced from one sample in a study of T cell responses to AZD1222 COVID-19 vaccine. The protocol was immunoSEQ multiplex PCR, while the TCRdb copy is restricted to in-frame clones and leaves out a portion. The table shows 80,000 or so clones, with 88% occurring only once. The starting material was peripheral blood, obtained on day 0 of MenACWY control vaccination. All receptors come from an adult in good health.

This chain links TRBV6-5 with TRBJ2-3; either TRBD1 or TRBD2 may fit D (7 bases each). Between the trimmed V and J ends, which lost 6 bases and 2 bases, there was a span of 15 bases. Germline CDR1 MNHEY, CDR2 SVGAGI. This CDR3 comprises 15 residues. The CDR3: CASRREGAFTDTQYF. CDR3 bases: TGTGCCAGCAGGAGGGAGGGGGCCTTCACAGATACGCAGTATTTT.

In this sample, this clone turned up a few times. The chain uses TRBV9 and TRBJ2-1, with TRBD1 matching 12 bases. CDR3 length equals 15 residues. In germline, CDR1 is SGDLS, CDR2 YYNGEE. Unmatched junction bases numbered 9, after V lost 6 bases and J lost 8 bases. CDR3 in DNA: TGTGCCAGCACCCGGGGGGACAGGGGGCTCGATGAGCAGTTCTTC. This sequence encodes CASTRGDRGLDEQFF. Drawing the rest from reference TRBV9 and TRBJ2-1, the complete variable domain is DSGVTQTPKHLITATGQRVTLRCSPRSGDLSVYWYQQSLDQGLQFLIQYYNGEERAKGNILERFSAQQFPDLHSELNLSSLELGDSALYFCASTRGDRGLDEQFFGPGTRLTVL.

V is TRBV11-1 and J is TRBJ2-1; 10 bases fit TRBD2. This CDR3 contains 15 residues. V was pared by 1 base and J by 6 bases, with 3 bases of the junction left unmatched. The V gene's germline CDR1 is SGHAT and CDR2 FQDESV (reference sequence). For the CDR3, the DNA is TGTGCCAGCAGCTTAGTATTAGCGGGGGGCAATGAGCAGTTCTTC. Translated: CASSLVLAGGNEQFF.

The rearrangement joins TRBV19 to TRBJ1-1, with 8 nucleotides matching TRBD1. Germline CDR1 reads LNHDA; CDR2 reads SQIVND (reference sequence). J gave up 5 bases and V 2 bases, and 4 bases lay outside the gene matches. The CDR3 length is 14 residues. The CDR3 DNA is TGTGCCAGTAGTATACCCCAGGGGGCTACTGAAGCTTTCTTT. Translating gives CASSIPQGATEAFF.

The chain employs TRBV4-3 and TRBJ2-2; TRBD1 might be the D (6 bases). Germline loops: CDR1 LGHNA, CDR2 YSLEER. This CDR3 is built from 14 residues. Trimming removed 1 base at V and 4 bases at J, with 7 bases between. CDR3 sequence: CASSQGGLTGELFF. The DNA of the CDR3 is TGCGCCAGCAGCCAAGGGGGGCTCACCGGGGAGCTGTTTTTT.

This chain uses TRBV6-2 or TRBV6-3 with TRBJ2-2; D gene ambiguous. The CDR3 contains 17 residues. V was pared by 2 bases and J by 2 bases, with 15 bases between. CDR1 is MNHEY, CDR2 SVGEGT, per germline. The CDR3 sequence is CASSYRRNSPNTGELFF. In DNA form, the CDR3 reads TGTGCCAGCAGTTACCGCCGAAATAGCCCTAACACCGGGGAGCTGTTTTTT.

This chain links TRBV30 with TRBJ1-2, with 7 bases matching TRBD1. The ends lost 4 bases at V and 3 bases at J; junction bases unmatched: 5. The CDR3 covers 13 residues. Per the germline V gene, CDR1 is GTSNPN and CDR2 is SVGIG (reference sequence). CDR3 loop: CAWNTGVHYGYTF. For the CDR3, the DNA is TGTGCCTGGAATACAGGGGTACACTATGGCTACACCTTC. The whole variable domain, remainder taken from reference TRBV30 and TRBJ1-2, is SQTIHQWPATLVQPVGSPLSLECTVEGTSNPNLYWYRQAAGRGLQLLFYSVGIGQISSEVPQNLSASRPQDRQFILSSKKLLLSDSGFYLCAWNTGVHYGYTFGSGTRLTVV.

The V gene is TRBV27, the J gene TRBJ1-3; D remains unclear. V lost 3 bases to trimming and J lost 4 bases, with 7 bases between them. The CDR3 consists of 13 residues. Germline-derived CDR1 and CDR2 are MNHEY and SMNVEV (reference sequence). The CDR3 here is CASSFVGGNTIYF. The DNA for the CDR3 is TGTGCCAGCAGTTTTGTGGGGGGAAACACCATATATTTT.

The chain has TRBV7-2 and TRBJ2-3; D ambiguous. CDR3 length: 14 residues. Trimming took 1 base from V and 3 from J, leaving 8 bases between them. Per germline, CDR1 SGHTA and CDR2 FQGNSA. CDR3 region: CASSLVSWTDTQYF. The CDR3 region has the DNA TGTGCCAGCAGCTTAGTTAGTTGGACAGATACGCAGTATTTT. Full variable domain (outside the CDR3, taken from reference TRBV7-2 and TRBJ2-3): GAGVSQSPSNKVTEKGKDVELRCDPISGHTALYWYRQSLGQGLEFLIYFQGNSAPDKSGLPSDRFSAERTGGSVSTLTIQRTQQEDSAVYLCASSLVSWTDTQYFGPGTRLTVL.

The J gene is TRBJ2-3, the V gene TRBV6-1; D gene unclear. V was cut by 3 bases and J by 2 bases, with 15 bases left in between. This CDR3 is built from 16 residues. The germline CDR1 and CDR2 sequences are MNHNS and SASEGT. For the CDR3, the DNA is TGTGCCAGCAGTGACCTCGTCCGGAGCTACACAGATACGCAGTATTTT. This translates into CASSDLVRSYTDTQYF.

The chain has TRBV2 and TRBJ1-1; TRBD1 might be the D (6 bases). From germline, CDR1 is SNHLY and CDR2 FYNNEI. Trimming removed 4 bases from V and 5 bases from J, with 11 bases in between. The CDR3 consists of 13 residues. The CDR3 bases are TGTGCCAGCAGTGTACGGGGGCGGACTGAAGCTTTCTTT. It encodes CASSVRGRTEAFF.

The rearrangement uses TRBV19 and TRBJ2-3, with a tentative D call TRBD2 (6 bases). Germline loops: CDR1 LNHDA, CDR2 SQIVND (reference sequence). The CDR3 sequence is 15 residues long. V was clipped by 10 bases and J by 1 base, with 18 bases between them. The CDR3 DNA reads as TGTGCCACAAACGGGGGTCGGGGTCGCACAGATACGCAGTATTTT. Protein: CATNGGRGRTDTQYF.

The chain is built from TRBV2 and TRBJ2-5; D is unclear. This CDR3 comprises 11 residues. Trimming removed 9 bases from V and 5 bases from J, with 10 bases in between. Per the germline V gene, CDR1 is SNHLY and CDR2 is FYNNEI. CDR3 coding DNA: TGTGCCAGTTATTCTTGGGAGACCCAGTACTTC. Residues: CASYSWETQYF.

The rearrangement links TRBV7-9 to TRBJ2-5; D remains ambiguous. The CDR3 loop spans 17 amino acids. Between the trimmed V and J ends, which lost 7 bases and 0 bases, there was a span of 21 bases. Germline-derived CDR1 and CDR2 are SEHNR and FQNEAQ (reference sequence). The CDR3 reads CASTPQETVKYQETQYF. The DNA for the CDR3 is TGTGCCAGCACCCCCCAAGAGACGGTAAAGTACCAAGAGACCCAGTACTTC.